These 22 T cell receptor beta chains share one sample of origin, sequenced in a study of graft-versus-host responses after intestinal transplantation. Sequenced by immunoSEQ multiplex PCR; TCRdb stores in-frame clones only, minus some. The data show about 10,000 clones, 80% to 95% seen once. The sample was PBMCs, taken about 70 days after transplant. Receptors were obtained from a human patient who received an intestinal transplant, so some T cells may come from the graft donor.

This rearrangement joins TRBV4-3 to TRBJ2-1, with D possibly called TRBD1 or TRBD2 (5 bases each). Trimming removed 0 bases from V and 6 bases from J, with 15 bases in between. The CDR3 has 16 residues. Germline CDR1 is LGHNA and CDR2 is YSLEER. This CDR3 is CASSQEDTIGLNEQFF. The DNA of the CDR3 is TGCGCCAGCAGCCAAGAGGACACGATAGGACTCAATGAGCAGTTCTTC.

The rearrangement links TRBV7-9 to TRBJ2-2; the D gene is possibly TRBD1 (6 bases). CDR1 and CDR2 (germline): SEHNR, FQNEAQ (reference sequence). CDR3 length: 17 amino acids. V gave up 4 bases and J gave up 5 bases, with 20 bases separating them. The CDR3 nucleotides are TGTGCCAGCAGCTCCCGTACGGACAGAGGAGGAACCGGGGAGCTGTTTTTT. Protein: CASSSRTDRGGTGELFF.

The chain employs TRBV4-1 and TRBJ2-7; D is undetermined. The CDR3 is 11 residues long. V lost 9 bases and J lost 4, with 10 bases in between. Germline V gene lookup returns CDR1 MGHRA and CDR2 YSYEKL. CDR3 nucleotides: TGCGCCAGTGGGTCCGGGTACGAGCAGTACTTC. Amino acids: CASGSGYEQYF.

The rearrangement joins TRBV15 to TRBJ2-3; 10 bases are shared with TRBD2. This CDR3 is built from 17 residues. J gave up 2 bases and V 8 bases, and 13 bases lay outside the gene matches. Looked up from germline, CDR1 is LNHNV and CDR2 is YYDKDF (reference sequence). CDR3 sequence (DNA): TGTGCCACCTTAGCGGGAGGATTGGTCCGGTCCACAGATACGCAGTATTTT. This translates into CATLAGGLVRSTDTQYF.

The table lists this clone with a count of one. V is TRBV2 and J is TRBJ2-7; 10 bases agree with TRBD2. There are 16 residues in the CDR3. From germline, CDR1 is SNHLY and CDR2 FYNNEI. The V segment lost 1 base and the J segment 3 bases; nucleotides outside the gene matches: 6. CDR3 region: CASSEEELAGNYEQYF. The CDR3 nucleotides read TGTGCCAGCAGTGAAGAAGAACTAGCGGGAAACTACGAGCAGTACTTC.

There are a few counts of this clone. V gene TRBV7-9 combines with J gene TRBJ2-7; 8 nucleotides match TRBD1. The V gene end was trimmed by 5 bases and the J gene end by 3 bases; junction bases not matched to a gene: 6. From germline, CDR1 is SEHNR and CDR2 FQNEAQ (reference sequence). This CDR3 comprises 14 residues. The CDR3 DNA sequence: TGTGCCAGCAGCCCCGGGACAGGCCTCTACGAGCAGTACTTC. Its protein product is CASSPGTGLYEQYF.

This rearrangement joins TRBV6-5 to TRBJ2-3; maybe TRBD2 (5 bases). This CDR3 is 13 amino acids long. From germline, CDR1 is MNHEY and CDR2 SVGAGI. Deletions cut 6 bases from V and 3 bases from J, with 10 bases between. CDR3 region: CASRVGSTDTQYF. The CDR3, as DNA: TGTGCCAGCAGGGTAGGGAGTACAGATACGCAGTATTTT.

The chain recombines TRBV11-2 with TRBJ2-7; 7 bases fit TRBD1. The germline V gene has CDR1 SGHAT and CDR2 FQNNGV. With V trimmed by 1 base and J by 4 bases, 7 bases remained unmatched. The CDR3 is made up of 15 amino acids. Here the CDR3 reads CASSLAQGVGYEQYF. In DNA form, the CDR3 reads TGTGCCAGCAGCTTAGCCCAGGGGGTGGGGTACGAGCAGTACTTC.

The chain combines TRBV21-1 with TRBJ2-1; TRBD2 is taken as the D call from the table, unchecked against the DNA. TRBV21-1 is labeled a pseudogene. The CDR3 loop spans 15 amino acids. CDR3 DNA sequence: TGTGCCAGCAGCAAAGATAGCGATTCCTACAATGAGCAGTTCTTC. Protein: CASSKDSDSYNEQFF.

The chain is built from TRBV6-6 and TRBJ2-3; D is uncertain. Per the germline V gene, CDR1 is MNHNY and CDR2 is SVGAGI (reference sequence). The V and J ends lost 2 bases and 13 bases respectively, with 10 bases between them. The CDR3 sequence is 11 residues long. CDR3 sequence: CASSYHLVKYF. CDR3 bases: TGTGCCAGCAGTTACCACCTAGTTAAGTATTTT.

This chain connects TRBV2 to TRBJ2-7; 8 positions agree with TRBD1. This CDR3 is built from 14 residues. The V and J ends lost 7 bases and 3 bases, in that order; junction bases with no gene match: 8. Germline CDR1 and CDR2: SNHLY and FYNNEI. DNA for the CDR3: TGTGCCAGCAACTATAGGACAGGGATCTACGAGCAGTACTTC. Translated, it gives CASNYRTGIYEQYF.

This chain joins TRBV5-4 and TRBJ2-1, with a weak D call TRBD2 (6 bases). The CDR3 is 13 residues long. V was shortened by 4 bases and J by 6 bases, with 11 bases between the two germline ends. Germline V lookup: CDR1 SGHNT, CDR2 YYREEE (reference sequence). For the CDR3, the DNA is TGTGCCAGCAGCCTAGGGGACTTCAATGAGCAGTTCTTC. Amino acid sequence: CASSLGDFNEQFF.

The V gene is TRBV6-5, the J gene TRBJ2-7, with 12 bases identical to TRBD2. After removal of 6 bases from V and 9 bases from J, the junction contained 9 bases not matched to a gene. CDR1 MNHEY and CDR2 SVGAGI come from the germline V gene. The CDR3 has 14 residues. CDR3 amino acids: CASRGLAGGPGQYF. The DNA for the CDR3 is TGTGCCAGCAGGGGGCTAGCGGGAGGGCCGGGGCAGTACTTC.

This clone was observed once. The chain couples TRBV7-2 to TRBJ1-2; unclear D gene. This CDR3 spans 17 amino acids. The V end was cut by 5 bases, the J end by 4 bases, with 23 bases between. Germline V CDR1 and CDR2: SGHTA, FQGNSA. CDR3 residues: CASSRSSGDGKTYGYTF. CDR3 bases: TGTGCCAGCAGCAGATCTTCCGGAGACGGAAAGACCTATGGCTACACCTTC.

The chain recombines TRBV19 with TRBJ1-3, with D unclear. Trimming cost V 4 bases and J 7 bases, with 17 bases left between them. CDR1 LNHDA and CDR2 SQIVND come from the germline V gene (reference sequence). The CDR3 consists of 15 residues. In DNA form, the CDR3 reads TGTGCCAGTAGTACCCGGGAACTTTCGAGTAACACCATATATTTT. Its protein is CASSTRELSSNTIYF.

CDR3 sequence: CSVNHRDNYEQYF. CDR3 coding DNA: TGCAGCGTCAATCACCGGGACAACTACGAGCAGTACTTC. The chain uses TRBV29-1 and TRBJ2-7, with TRBD1 as a possible D gene (6 bases). The germline CDR1 and CDR2 sequences are SQVTM and ANQGSEA. The CDR3 contains 13 residues. The V gene lost 6 bases and the J gene lost 3 bases, with 15 bases spanning the gap.

This chain joins TRBV11-2 and TRBJ1-5; D unclear. Germline CDR1 is SGHAT and CDR2 is FQNNGV. The CDR3 spans 17 residues. V lost 4 bases and J 3 bases, leaving 19 bases between the germline ends. CDR3 DNA: TGTGCCAGCAGCTCCCTCGGGCGGAGGCCCTTCAATCAGCCCCAGCATTTT. Translating gives CASSSLGRRPFNQPQHF.

The chain joins TRBV27 to TRBJ1-1, with D possibly matching TRBD1 (5 bases). Germline V gene lookup returns CDR1 MNHEY and CDR2 SMNVEV (reference sequence). Trimming shortened V by 6 bases and J by 1 base, and 12 bases separated the two germline ends. The CDR3 runs 14 residues. CDR3 in DNA: TGTGCCAGCAGCCCCCTTCAGGGGAACACTGAAGCTTTCTTT. Protein: CASSPLQGNTEAFF.

V gene TRBV19 combines with J gene TRBJ2-3; D remains unclear. V lost 8 bases to trimming and J lost 2 bases, with 5 bases between them. The germline V gene has CDR1 LNHDA and CDR2 SQIVND (reference sequence). This CDR3 comprises 11 residues. The CDR3 loop is CASGNTDTQYF. DNA for the CDR3: TGTGCCAGTGGAAACACAGATACGCAGTATTTT.

The chain employs TRBV19 and TRBJ1-1, with D perhaps matching TRBD1 (5 bases). Germline V gene sequence: CDR1 LNHDA, CDR2 SQIVND (reference sequence). This CDR3 comprises 14 residues. Trimming shortened V by 5 bases and J by 3 bases, and 13 bases separated the two germline ends. This CDR3 reads CASSLGTAYTEAFF. CDR3 DNA: TGTGCCAGTAGTCTCGGGACGGCTTACACTGAAGCTTTCTTT.

The V call is TRBV28, the J call TRBJ2-7; 7 nucleotides agree with TRBD2. The CDR3 consists of 12 residues. The V gene's germline CDR1 is MDHEN and CDR2 SYDVKM. Trimming removed 2 bases from V and 11 bases from J; junction bases left unmatched: 6. The CDR3 loop is CASSLGTTDEYF. The CDR3 coding sequence is TGTGCCAGCAGTTTAGGGACTACCGACGAGTACTTC.

The J gene is TRBJ1-1, the V gene TRBV5-6; maybe TRBD1 (6 bases). Germline CDR1 is SGHDT and CDR2 is YYEEEE. V lost 3 bases and J 1 base, leaving 10 bases between the germline ends. The CDR3 consists of 14 residues. This CDR3 reads CASSWDTRNTEAFF. For the CDR3, the DNA is TGTGCCAGCAGCTGGGACACAAGGAACACTGAAGCTTTCTTT.